This TCR beta chain was identified during a study of T cells in Graves' hyperthyroidism and ophthalmopathy. Study results and caveats: Appearing also in blood were most of the thyroid clonotypes expanded above 0.001. The model predicted ophthalmopathy a median approximately 6 months before onset. Ophthalmopathy and stable hyperthyroidism were separated by a 13 V-J model.

TCR beta CDR3 regions were amplified from RNA transcripts. The TCR CDR3 was amplified in a first-round RT-PCR using the HTBI primer set. Via MiXCR, TCRdb re-called the multiplex PCR reads, giving one row per CDR3 protein. The repertoire holds about 660,000 distinct CDR3 sequences, with 40% to 55% as singletons. Uncontrolled infection, other autoimmune disease, pregnancy or lactation barred patients from enrollment. Only a few counts were recorded for this clonotype. The antigen is unknown. CDR1 and CDR2 (germline): SGHNT, YYREEE (reference sequence). V was cut by 3 bases and J by 7 bases, with 19 bases left in between. This CDR3 has 15 amino acids.

The TCR comes from an adult man with Graves' disease, either hyperthyroidism or ophthalmopathy (not recorded which). The rearrangement links TRBV5-4 to TRBJ2-5; maybe TRBD2 (8 bases). Specimen: peripheral blood or thyroid tissue (not recorded which). The CDR3 sequence is CASSSGLAGGGTQYF. DNA for the CDR3: TGTGCCAGCAGCTCCGGACTAGCAGGGGGGGGGACCCAGTACTTC.